Listed below are T cell receptor beta chains from one sample, sequenced in a study of OX40 agonist ivuxolimab in advanced cancers. Repertoires were generated with immunoSEQ multiplex PCR, while TCRdb's copy carries only in-frame clones and drops some. This sample yields 100,000 to 150,000 clones, of which 85% to 95% are seen a single time; more than 0.7% belongs to the top ten. The sample was CD4+ or CD8+ T cells sorted from blood, taken in a trial of the OX40 agonist ivuxolimab. Receptors originate from an adult with an advanced solid tumor such as melanoma, head and neck, liver or kidney cancer. The CDR3 runs from the conserved cysteine through the conserved F or W. The D gene is left open where the match is weak. The size field is filled for only some rows; it gives once, few, many or a size class.

j_call	d_call	v_call	clone_size	cdr3_aa	cdr3_nt
TRBJ1-4	NA	TRBV7-9	NA	CASSFREDNEKLFF	TGTGCCAGCAGCTTCAGGGAGGATAATGAAAAACTGTTTTTT
TRBJ2-1	NA	TRBV27	NA	CASRPNIDEQFF	TGTGCCAGCAGGCCAAACATAGATGAGCAGTTCTTC
TRBJ2-5	TRBD1	TRBV5-1	NA	CASSFTGTGQETQYF	TGCGCCAGCAGCTTCACCGGGACAGGGCAGGAGACCCAGTACTTC
TRBJ2-2	NA	TRBV5-1	NA	CASSPGGSVPGELFF	TGCGCCAGCAGCCCAGGGGGGAGCGTGCCCGGGGAGCTGTTTTTT
TRBJ2-7	TRBD2	TRBV5-1	NA	CASSLGGSGDEQYF	TGCGCCAGCAGCTTAGGCGGGAGTGGAGACGAGCAGTACTTC
TRBJ2-6	NA	TRBV7-3	once	CASSPPGSGANVLTF	TGTGCCAGCAGCCCCCCGGGATCTGGGGCCAACGTCCTGACTTTC
TRBJ1-2	TRBD1	TRBV6-5	NA	CASSYSSRQGAISTF	TGTGCCAGCAGTTACTCAAGTCGCCAGGGGGCGATTAGTACCTTC
TRBJ2-1	TRBD2	TRBV11-3	NA	CASSSSSGRGDEQFF	TGTGCCAGCAGCTCCTCTAGCGGGAGGGGCGATGAGCAGTTCTTC
TRBJ2-7	NA	TRBV18	NA	CASSRSRAEDEQYF	TGTGCCAGCTCAAGATCTCGTGCTGAGGACGAGCAGTACTTC
TRBJ2-1	NA	TRBV4-3	NA	CASSQQRLVNNEQFF	TGCGCCAGCAGCCAACAACGTTTGGTAAACAATGAGCAGTTCTTC
TRBJ2-5	NA	TRBV5-1	once	CASSSLGSETQYF	TGCGCCAGCAGCTCGCTCGGATCAGAGACCCAGTACTTC